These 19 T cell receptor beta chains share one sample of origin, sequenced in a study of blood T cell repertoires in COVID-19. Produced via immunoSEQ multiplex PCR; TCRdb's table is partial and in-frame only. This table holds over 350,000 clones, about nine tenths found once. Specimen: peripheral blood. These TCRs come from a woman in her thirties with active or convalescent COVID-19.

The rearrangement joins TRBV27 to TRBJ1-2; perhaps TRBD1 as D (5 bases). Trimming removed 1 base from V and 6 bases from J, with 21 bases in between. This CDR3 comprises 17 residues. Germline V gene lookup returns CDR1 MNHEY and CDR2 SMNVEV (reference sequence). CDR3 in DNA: TGTGCCAGCAGTTTATTCATGAGTCAGGGAGGGCGAGATGGCTACACCTTC. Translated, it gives CASSLFMSQGGRDGYTF.

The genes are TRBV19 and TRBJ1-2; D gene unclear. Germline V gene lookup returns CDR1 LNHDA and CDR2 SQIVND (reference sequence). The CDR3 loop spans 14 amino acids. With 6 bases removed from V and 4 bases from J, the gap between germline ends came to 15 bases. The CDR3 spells CASRYTGKLYGYTF. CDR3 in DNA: TGTGCCAGTAGGTACACGGGTAAACTCTATGGCTACACCTTC.

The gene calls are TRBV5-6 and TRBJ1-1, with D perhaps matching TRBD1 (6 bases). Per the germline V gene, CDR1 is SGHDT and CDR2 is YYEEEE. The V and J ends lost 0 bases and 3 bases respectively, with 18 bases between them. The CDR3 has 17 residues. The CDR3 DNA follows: TGTGCCAGCAGCTTGGCCAGGGGCCCGAAATGGGACACTGAAGCTTTCTTT. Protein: CASSLARGPKWDTEAFF.

CDR3 nucleotide sequence: TGCGCCAGCAGCCAAGCGGGTATGGCTGGAAACACCATATATTTT. It specifies CASSQAGMAGNTIYF. V gene TRBV4-1 combines with J gene TRBJ1-3; no firm D call. CDR3 size: 15 residues. V lost 1 base and J 2 bases, leaving 9 bases between the germline ends. Germline-derived CDR1 and CDR2 are MGHRA and YSYEKL.

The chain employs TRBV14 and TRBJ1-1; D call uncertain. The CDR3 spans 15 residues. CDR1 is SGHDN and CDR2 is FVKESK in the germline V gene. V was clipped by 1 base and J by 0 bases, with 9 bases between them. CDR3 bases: TGTGCCAGCAGCCAAGGCAAGGGAGTGAACACTGAAGCTTTCTTT. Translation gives CASSQGKGVNTEAFF.

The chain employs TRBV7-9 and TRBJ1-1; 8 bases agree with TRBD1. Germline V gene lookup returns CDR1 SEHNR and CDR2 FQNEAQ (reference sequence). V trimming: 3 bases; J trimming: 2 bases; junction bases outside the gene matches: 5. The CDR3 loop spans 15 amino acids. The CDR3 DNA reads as TGTGCCAGCAGCTTGCCAGGGGGCCTCAACACTGAAGCTTTCTTT. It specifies CASSLPGGLNTEAFF. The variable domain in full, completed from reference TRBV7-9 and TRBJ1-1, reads DTGVSQNPRHKITKRGQNVTFRCDPISEHNRLYWYRQTLGQGPEFLTYFQNEAQLEKSRLLSDRFSAERPKGSFSTLEIQRTEQGDSAMYLCASSLPGGLNTEAFFGQGTRLTVV.

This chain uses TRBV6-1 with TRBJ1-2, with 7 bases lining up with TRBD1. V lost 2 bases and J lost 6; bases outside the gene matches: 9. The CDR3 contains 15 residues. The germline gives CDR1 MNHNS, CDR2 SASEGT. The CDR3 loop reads CASSENPTGINGYTF. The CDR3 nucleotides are TGTGCCAGCAGTGAAAACCCGACAGGGATAAATGGCTACACCTTC.

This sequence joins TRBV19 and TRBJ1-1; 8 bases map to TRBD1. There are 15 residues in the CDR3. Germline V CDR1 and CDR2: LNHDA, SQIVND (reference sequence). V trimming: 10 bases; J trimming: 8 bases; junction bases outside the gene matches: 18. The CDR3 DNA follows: TGTGCCATCAAGCCATCCGGACAGGGCGAAAAGGAAGCTTTCTTT. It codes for CAIKPSGQGEKEAFF.

The CDR3 sequence is CASSLRTNYEQYF. As DNA, the CDR3 is TGTGCCAGCAGTTTAAGGACAAACTACGAGCAGTACTTC. The chain has TRBV27 and TRBJ2-7, with D tentatively TRBD1 (5 bases). V lost 2 bases and J lost 3, with 8 bases in between. Germline V gene sequence: CDR1 MNHEY, CDR2 SMNVEV (reference sequence). This CDR3 spans 13 amino acids.

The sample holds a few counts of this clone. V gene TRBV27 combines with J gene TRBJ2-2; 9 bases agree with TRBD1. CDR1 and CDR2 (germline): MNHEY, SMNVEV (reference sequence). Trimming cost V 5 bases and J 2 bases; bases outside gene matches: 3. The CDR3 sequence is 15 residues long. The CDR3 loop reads CASSDRGGNTGELFF. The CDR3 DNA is TGTGCCAGCAGTGACAGGGGGGGAAACACCGGGGAGCTGTTTTTT.

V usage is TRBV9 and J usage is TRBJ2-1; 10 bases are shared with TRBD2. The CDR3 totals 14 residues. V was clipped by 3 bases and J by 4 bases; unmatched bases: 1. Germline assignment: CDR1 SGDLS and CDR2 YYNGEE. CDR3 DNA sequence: TGTGCCAGCAGCGCTAGCGGGAGATACAATGAGCAGTTCTTC. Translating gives CASSASGRYNEQFF.

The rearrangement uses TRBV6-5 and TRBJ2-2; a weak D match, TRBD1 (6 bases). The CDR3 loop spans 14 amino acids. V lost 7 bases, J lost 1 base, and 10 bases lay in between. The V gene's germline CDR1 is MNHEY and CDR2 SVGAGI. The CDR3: CASKSDRNTGELFF. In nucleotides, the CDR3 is TGTGCCAGCAAGTCGGACAGGAACACCGGGGAGCTGTTTTTT.

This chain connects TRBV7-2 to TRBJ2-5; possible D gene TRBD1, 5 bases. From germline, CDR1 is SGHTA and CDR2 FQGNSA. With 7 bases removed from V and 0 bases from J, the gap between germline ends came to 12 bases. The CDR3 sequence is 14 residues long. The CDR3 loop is CASTLLGDQETQYF. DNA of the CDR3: TGTGCCAGCACCTTGCTAGGGGACCAAGAGACCCAGTACTTC.

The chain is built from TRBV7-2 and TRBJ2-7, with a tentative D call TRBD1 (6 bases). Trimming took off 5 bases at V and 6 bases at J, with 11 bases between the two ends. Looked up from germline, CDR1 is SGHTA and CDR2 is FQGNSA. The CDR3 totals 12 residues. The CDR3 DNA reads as TGTGCCAGCAGCCAAGACAGGTTCGAGCAGTACTTC. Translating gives CASSQDRFEQYF.

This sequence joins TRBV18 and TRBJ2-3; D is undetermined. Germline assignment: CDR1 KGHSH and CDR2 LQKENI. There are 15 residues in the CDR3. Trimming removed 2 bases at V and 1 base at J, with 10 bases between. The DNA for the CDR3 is TGTGCCAGCTCACCATCGGCCGGAGGCACAGATACGCAGTATTTT. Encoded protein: CASSPSAGGTDTQYF.

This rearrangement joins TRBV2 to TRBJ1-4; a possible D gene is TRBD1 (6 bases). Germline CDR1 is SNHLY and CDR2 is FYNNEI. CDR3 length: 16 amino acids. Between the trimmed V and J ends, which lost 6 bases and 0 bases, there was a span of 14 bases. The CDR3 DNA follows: TGTGCCAGCAGCGATGGGACATTTGCAACTAATGAAAAACTGTTTTTT. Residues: CASSDGTFATNEKLFF. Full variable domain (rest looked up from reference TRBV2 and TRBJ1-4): EPEVTQTPSHQVTQMGQEVILRCVPISNHLYFYWYRQILGQKVEFLVSFYNNEISEKSEIFDDQFSVERPDGSNFTLKIRSTKLEDSAMYFCASSDGTFATNEKLFFGSGTQLSVL.

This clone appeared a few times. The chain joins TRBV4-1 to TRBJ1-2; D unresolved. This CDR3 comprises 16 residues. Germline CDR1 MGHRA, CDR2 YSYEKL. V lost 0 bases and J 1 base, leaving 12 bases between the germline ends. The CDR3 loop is CASSQEVTYSNYGYTF. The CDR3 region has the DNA TGCGCCAGCAGCCAAGAGGTCACTTATAGTAACTATGGCTACACCTTC.

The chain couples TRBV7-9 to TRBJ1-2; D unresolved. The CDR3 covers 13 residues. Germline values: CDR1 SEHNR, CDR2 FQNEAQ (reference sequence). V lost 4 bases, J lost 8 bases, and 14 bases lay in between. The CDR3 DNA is TGTGCCAGCAGCTCCCCCGGTAGACTAGGCTACACCTTC. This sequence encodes CASSSPGRLGYTF.

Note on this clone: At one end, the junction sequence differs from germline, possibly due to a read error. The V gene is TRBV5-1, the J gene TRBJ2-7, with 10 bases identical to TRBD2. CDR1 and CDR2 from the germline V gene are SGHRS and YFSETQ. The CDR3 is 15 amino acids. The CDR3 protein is CASSLGTSGPYKQYF. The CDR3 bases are TGCGCCAGCAGCTTGGGGACTAGCGGACCCTACAAGCAGTACTTC.